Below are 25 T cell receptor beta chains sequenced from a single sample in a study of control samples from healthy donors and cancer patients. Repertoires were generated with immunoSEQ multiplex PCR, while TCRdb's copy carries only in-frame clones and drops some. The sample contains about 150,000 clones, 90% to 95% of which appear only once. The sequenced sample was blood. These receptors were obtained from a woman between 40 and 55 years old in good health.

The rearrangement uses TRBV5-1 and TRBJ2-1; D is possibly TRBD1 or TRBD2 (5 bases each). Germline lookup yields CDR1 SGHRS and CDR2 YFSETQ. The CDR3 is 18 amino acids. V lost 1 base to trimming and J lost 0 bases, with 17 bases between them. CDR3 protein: CASSLPSRDGYSYNEQFF. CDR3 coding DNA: TGCGCCAGCAGCTTGCCCTCTCGGGACGGGTACTCCTACAATGAGCAGTTCTTC.

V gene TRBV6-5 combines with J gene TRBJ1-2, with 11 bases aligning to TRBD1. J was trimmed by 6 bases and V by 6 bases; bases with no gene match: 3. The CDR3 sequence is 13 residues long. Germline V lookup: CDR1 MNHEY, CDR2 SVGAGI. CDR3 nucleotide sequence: TGTGCCAGCAGCGAGGGACAGGGGGATGGCTACACCTTC. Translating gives CASSEGQGDGYTF.

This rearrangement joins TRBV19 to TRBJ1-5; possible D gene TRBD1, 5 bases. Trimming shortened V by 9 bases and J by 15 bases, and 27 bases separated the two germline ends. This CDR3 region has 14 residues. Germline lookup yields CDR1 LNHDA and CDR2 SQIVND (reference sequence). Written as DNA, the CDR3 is TGTGCCAGCCGGCCCGGGACGGCGGAGAGGTTGGGGCATTTT. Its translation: CASRPGTAERLGHF.

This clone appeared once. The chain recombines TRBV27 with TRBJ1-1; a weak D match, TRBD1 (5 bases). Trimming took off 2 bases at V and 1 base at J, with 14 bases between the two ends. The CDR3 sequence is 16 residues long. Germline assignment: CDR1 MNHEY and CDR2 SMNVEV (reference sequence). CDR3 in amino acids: CASSLHRSGRNTEAFF. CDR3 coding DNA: TGTGCCAGCAGTTTACATCGGTCGGGACGGAACACTGAAGCTTTCTTT.

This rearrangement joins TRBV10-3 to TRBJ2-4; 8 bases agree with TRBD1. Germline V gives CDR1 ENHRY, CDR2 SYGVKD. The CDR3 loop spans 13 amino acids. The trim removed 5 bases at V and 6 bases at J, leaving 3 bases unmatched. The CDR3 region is CAISQGTGNIQYF. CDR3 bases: TGTGCCATCAGTCAGGGGACAGGAAACATTCAGTACTTC.

CDR3 protein: CAWSVGGGTGGYQPQHF. CDR3 in DNA: TGTGCCTGGAGTGTAGGAGGGGGTACAGGGGGTTACCAGCCCCAGCATTTT. The chain employs TRBV30 and TRBJ1-5, with TRBD1 matching 8 bases. This CDR3 has 17 amino acids. Unmatched junction bases numbered 14, after V lost 0 bases and J lost 7 bases. In germline, CDR1 is GTSNPN, CDR2 SVGIG (reference sequence).

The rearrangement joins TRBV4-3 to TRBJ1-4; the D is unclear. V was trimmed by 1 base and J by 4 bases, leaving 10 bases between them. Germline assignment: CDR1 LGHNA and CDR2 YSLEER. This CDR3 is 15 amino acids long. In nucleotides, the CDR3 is TGCGCCAGCAGCCAAGGAGGACCCGTTAATGAAAAACTGTTTTTT. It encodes CASSQGGPVNEKLFF.

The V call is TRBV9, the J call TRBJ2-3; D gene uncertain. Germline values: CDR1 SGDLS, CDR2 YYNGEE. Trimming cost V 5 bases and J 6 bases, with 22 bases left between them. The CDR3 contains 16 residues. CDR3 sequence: CASSFPPLGPADTQYF. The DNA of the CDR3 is TGTGCCAGCAGTTTCCCCCCCCTGGGCCCGGCCGATACGCAGTATTTT.

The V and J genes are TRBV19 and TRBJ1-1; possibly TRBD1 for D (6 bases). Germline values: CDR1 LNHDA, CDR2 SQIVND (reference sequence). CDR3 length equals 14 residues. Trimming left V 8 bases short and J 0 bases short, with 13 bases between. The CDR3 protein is CASALQGLNTEAFF. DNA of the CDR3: TGTGCCAGTGCGCTACAGGGATTGAACACTGAAGCTTTCTTT.

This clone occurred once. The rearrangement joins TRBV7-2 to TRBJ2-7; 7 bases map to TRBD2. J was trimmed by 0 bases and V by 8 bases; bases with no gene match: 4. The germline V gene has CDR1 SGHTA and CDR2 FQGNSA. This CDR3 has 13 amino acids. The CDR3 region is CASGREGSYEQYF. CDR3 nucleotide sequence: TGTGCCAGCGGCAGGGAGGGCTCCTACGAGCAGTACTTC.

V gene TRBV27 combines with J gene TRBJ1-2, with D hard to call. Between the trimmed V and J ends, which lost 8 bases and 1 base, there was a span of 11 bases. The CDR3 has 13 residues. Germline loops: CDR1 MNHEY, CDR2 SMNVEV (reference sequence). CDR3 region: CASAPWDNYGYTF. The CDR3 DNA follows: TGTGCCAGCGCCCCTTGGGATAACTATGGCTACACCTTC.

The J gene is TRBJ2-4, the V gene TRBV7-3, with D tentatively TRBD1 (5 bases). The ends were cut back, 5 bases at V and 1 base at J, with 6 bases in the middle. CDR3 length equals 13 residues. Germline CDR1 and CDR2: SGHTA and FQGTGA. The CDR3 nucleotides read TGTGCCAGCAGCCAGGGTGCCAAAAACATTCAGTACTTC. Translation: CASSQGAKNIQYF.

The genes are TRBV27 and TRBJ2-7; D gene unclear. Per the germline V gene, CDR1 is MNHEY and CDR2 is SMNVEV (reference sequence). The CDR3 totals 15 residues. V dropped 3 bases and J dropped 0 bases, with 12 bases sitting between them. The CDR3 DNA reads TGTGCCAGCAGTTTTTCCTGGCAGGTCTCCTACGAGCAGTACTTC. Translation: CASSFSWQVSYEQYF.

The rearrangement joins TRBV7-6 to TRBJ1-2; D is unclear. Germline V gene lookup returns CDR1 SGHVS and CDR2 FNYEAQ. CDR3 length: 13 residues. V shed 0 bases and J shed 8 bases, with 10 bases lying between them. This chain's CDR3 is CASSLAYGGGYTF. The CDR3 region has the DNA TGTGCCAGCAGCTTAGCGTATGGAGGGGGCTACACCTTC.

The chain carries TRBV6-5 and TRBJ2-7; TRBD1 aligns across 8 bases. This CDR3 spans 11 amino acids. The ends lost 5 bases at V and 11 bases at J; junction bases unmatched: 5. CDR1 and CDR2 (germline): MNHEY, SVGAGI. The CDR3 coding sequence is TGTGCCAGCAGTAGACAGGGGAAGGAGTACTTC. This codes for CASSRQGKEYF.

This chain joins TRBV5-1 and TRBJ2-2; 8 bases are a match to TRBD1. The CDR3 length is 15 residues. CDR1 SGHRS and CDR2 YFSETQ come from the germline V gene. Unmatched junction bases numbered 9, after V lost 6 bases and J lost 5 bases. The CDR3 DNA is TGCGCCAGCATCACCGGGACAGGACAAACCGGGGAGCTGTTTTTT. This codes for CASITGTGQTGELFF.

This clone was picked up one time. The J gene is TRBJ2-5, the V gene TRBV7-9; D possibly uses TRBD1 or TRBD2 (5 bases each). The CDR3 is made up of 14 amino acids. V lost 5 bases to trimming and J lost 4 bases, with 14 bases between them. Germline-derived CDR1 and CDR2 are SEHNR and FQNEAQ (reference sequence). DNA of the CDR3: TGTGCCAGCAGCCCCATGGGGGTGGGAGAGACCCAGTACTTC. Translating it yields CASSPMGVGETQYF.

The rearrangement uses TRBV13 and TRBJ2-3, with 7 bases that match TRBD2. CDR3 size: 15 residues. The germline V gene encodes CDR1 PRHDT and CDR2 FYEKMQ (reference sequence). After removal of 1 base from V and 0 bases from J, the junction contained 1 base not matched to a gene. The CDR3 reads CASSLVRGSTDTQYF. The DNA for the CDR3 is TGTGCCAGCAGCTTAGTGCGGGGGAGCACAGATACGCAGTATTTT.

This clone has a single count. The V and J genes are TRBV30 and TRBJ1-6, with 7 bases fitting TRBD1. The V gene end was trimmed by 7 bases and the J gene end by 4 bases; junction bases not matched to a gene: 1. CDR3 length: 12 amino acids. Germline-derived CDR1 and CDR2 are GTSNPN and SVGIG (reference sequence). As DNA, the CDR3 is TGTGCCTCGGGACAGTATAATTCACCCCTCCACTTT. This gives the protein CASGQYNSPLHF.

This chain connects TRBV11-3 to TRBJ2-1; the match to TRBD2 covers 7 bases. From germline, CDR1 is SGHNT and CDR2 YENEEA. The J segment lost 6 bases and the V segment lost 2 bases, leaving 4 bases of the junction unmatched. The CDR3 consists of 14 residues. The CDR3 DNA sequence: TGTGCCAGCAGCTTAAGTCTAGCGGTCAATGAGCAGTTCTTC. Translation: CASSLSLAVNEQFF.

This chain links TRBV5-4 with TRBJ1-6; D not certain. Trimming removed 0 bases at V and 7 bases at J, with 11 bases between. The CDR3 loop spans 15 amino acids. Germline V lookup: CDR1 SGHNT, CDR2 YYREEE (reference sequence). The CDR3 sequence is CASSLEIGVNSPLHF. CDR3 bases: TGTGCCAGCAGCTTGGAGATAGGTGTAAATTCACCCCTCCACTTT.

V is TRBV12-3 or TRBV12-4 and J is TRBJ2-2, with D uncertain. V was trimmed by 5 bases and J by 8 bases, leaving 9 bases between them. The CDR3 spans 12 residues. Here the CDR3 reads CASSRVGGELFF. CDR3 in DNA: TGTGCCAGCAGTAGGGTCGGGGGGGAGCTGTTTTTT.

The CDR3 is CASSMAGVNYGYTF. As DNA, the CDR3 is TGTGCCAGTAGTATGGCGGGGGTTAACTATGGCTACACCTTC. The chain combines TRBV19 with TRBJ1-2, with D maybe TRBD1 (5 bases). Trimming took 3 bases from V and 1 from J, leaving 9 bases between them. The CDR3 spans 14 residues. Per the germline V gene, CDR1 is LNHDA and CDR2 is SQIVND (reference sequence).

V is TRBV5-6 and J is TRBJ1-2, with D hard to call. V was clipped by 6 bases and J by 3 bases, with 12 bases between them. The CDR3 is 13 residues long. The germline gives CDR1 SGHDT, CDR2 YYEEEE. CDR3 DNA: TGTGCCAGCAATCCCTTAGCGGACTATGGCTACACCTTC. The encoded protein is CASNPLADYGYTF. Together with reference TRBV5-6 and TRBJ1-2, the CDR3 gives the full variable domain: DAGVTQSPTHLIKTRGQQVTLRCSPKSGHDTVSWYQQALGQGPQFIFQYYEEEERQRGNFPDRFSGHQFPNYSSELNVNALLLGDSALYLCASNPLADYGYTFGSGTRLTVV.

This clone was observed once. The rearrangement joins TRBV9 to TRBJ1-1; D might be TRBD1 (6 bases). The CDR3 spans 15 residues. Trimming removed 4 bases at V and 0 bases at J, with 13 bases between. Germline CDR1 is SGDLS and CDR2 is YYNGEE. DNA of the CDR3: TGTGCCAGCAGCCCCTCGGGGGCCATGAACACTGAAGCTTTCTTT. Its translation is CASSPSGAMNTEAFF.